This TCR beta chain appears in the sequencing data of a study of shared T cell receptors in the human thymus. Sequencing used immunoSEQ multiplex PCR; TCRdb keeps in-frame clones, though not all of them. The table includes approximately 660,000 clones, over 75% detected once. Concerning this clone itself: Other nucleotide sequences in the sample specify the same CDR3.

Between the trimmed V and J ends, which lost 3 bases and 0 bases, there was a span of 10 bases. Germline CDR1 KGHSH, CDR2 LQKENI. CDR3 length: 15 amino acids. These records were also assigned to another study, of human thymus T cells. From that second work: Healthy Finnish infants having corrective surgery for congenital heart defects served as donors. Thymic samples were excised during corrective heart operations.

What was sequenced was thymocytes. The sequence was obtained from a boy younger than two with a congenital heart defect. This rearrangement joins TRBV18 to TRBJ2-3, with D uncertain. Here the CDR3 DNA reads TGTGCCAGCTCACCTGGCAGGCCTAGCACAGATACGCAGTATTTT. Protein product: CASSPGRPSTDTQYF. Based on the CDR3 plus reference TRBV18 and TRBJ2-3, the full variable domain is NAGVMQNPRHLVRRRGQEARLRCSPMKGHSHVYWYRQLPEEGLKFMVYLQKENIIDESGMPKERFSAEFPKEGPSILRIQQVVRGDSAAYFCASSPGRPSTDTQYFGPGTRLTVL.